Sequencing of this T cell receptor beta chain was carried out in a study of blood T cell repertoires in COVID-19. This clone was counted between two and nine times. In the authors' workflow: By means of reference gene primer amplification, nucleated cell counts were estimated. Sequencing used immunoSEQ multiplex PCR; TCRdb keeps in-frame clones, though not all of them. That table is the source of V, J and clone size, and D and trimming were worked out from the DNA. The sample contains 200,000 to 250,000 clones, 84% of which appear only once. Germline V gene data show CDR1 as SEHNR and CDR2 as FQNEAQ (reference sequence). The CDR3 contains 14 residues. Deletions cut 5 bases from V and 2 bases from J, with 13 bases between.

This chain uses TRBV7-9 with TRBJ2-7, with D tentatively TRBD1 (5 bases). The sequencing sample was made of peripheral blood. The clonotype originates from a woman aged 60 to 75 with acute or convalescent COVID-19. The CDR3 region is CASSHQGNPYEQYF. CDR3 nucleotides: TGTGCCAGCAGCCACCAGGGAAACCCCTACGAGCAGTACTTC.